A selection of T cell receptor beta chains follows, all from one sample in a study of STAT5B mutations in CD4+ large granular lymphocyte leukemia. The method was immunoSEQ multiplex PCR; TCRdb's version includes in-frame clones alone and lacks a portion of them. This table has nearly 45,000 clones, 86% appearing once. The specimen sequenced was CD4+ T cells from blood buffy coats. The source of these receptors is a human donor in good health. CDR3s include the opening cysteine and the closing phenylalanine or tryptophan. The order of the fields is V gene, J gene, D gene, clone size, CDR3 DNA, CDR3 protein. D genes are given only for firm matches. Size values are once, few and many counts, or a class for expanded clones, and some rows have none.

>TRBV27|TRBJ2-2|.|once
TGTGCCAGCAGCAAGACTAGAAGTCCCGGGGAGCTGTTTTTT
CASSKTRSPGELFF
>TRBV27|TRBJ2-2|.|few
TGTGCCAGCATGGTCGGAGGGCGCGGCACCGGGGAGCTGTTTTTT
CASMVGGRGTGELFF
>TRBV7-6|TRBJ2-2|.|.
TGTGCCAGCACCACCGGGACTGCGAACACCGGGGAGCTGTTTTTT
CASTTGTANTGELFF
>TRBV28|TRBJ1-1|TRBD1|once
TGTGCCAGCCCCCCGCGACAGGGGGATGGCACTGAAGCTTTCTTT
CASPPRQGDGTEAFF
>TRBV5-1|TRBJ2-3|.|.
TGCGCCAGCAGCTTGGATGGACGGGGGCGCACAGATACGCAGTATTTT
CASSLDGRGRTDTQYF
>TRBV29-1|TRBJ1-2|.|.
TGCAGCGTTGAGACGGACGTCTATGGCTACACCTTC
CSVETDVYGYTF
>TRBV30|TRBJ1-4|.|once
TGTGCCTGGGCGGGGCGCAGGGGAAATGAAAAACTGTTTTTT
CAWAGRRGNEKLFF
>TRBV6-5|TRBJ1-1|.|.
TGTGCCAGCAAAATTACGACTGCGAACACTGAAGCTTTCTTT
CASKITTANTEAFF
>TRBV18|TRBJ1-2|TRBD1|.
TGTGCCAGCTCAAACCAGGGGGACTATGGCTACACCTTC
CASSNQGDYGYTF
>TRBV27|TRBJ1-2|.|.
TGTGCCAGCATGAGCCCAGGGTATGGCTACACCTTC
CASMSPGYGYTF
>TRBV4-2|TRBJ2-3|.|.
TGTGCCAGCAGCCCTGTAGCGGTCAAGGATACGCAGTATTTT
CASSPVAVKDTQYF
>TRBV6-5|TRBJ1-2|.|once
TGTGCCAGCAGCTTCTCCGCGGGGAGTAACTATGGCTACACCTTC
CASSFSAGSNYGYTF
>TRBV6-5|TRBJ2-1|.|once
TGTGCGAGTCGGAGGGCCGGGTACAATGAGCAGTTCTTC
CASRRAGYNEQFF
>TRBV7-2|TRBJ2-5|.|.
TGTGCCAGCAGGTCCGGAGGGGCCCCCCGGAGGGAGACCCAGTACTTC
CASRSGGAPRRETQYF
>TRBV19|TRBJ1-5|.|.
TGTGCCAGTACCTTTACCAGGGTACTCCAGGGTCAGCCCCAGCATTTT
CASTFTRVLQGQPQHF
>TRBV4-3|TRBJ1-1|.|few
TGCGCCAGCAGCCTATCGGGATTT
CASSLSGF
>TRBV18|TRBJ2-1|TRBD2|once
TGTGCCAGCTCACCGCCGGGACTAGCGGGAAATGAGCAGTTCTTC
CASSPPGLAGNEQFF
>TRBV27|TRBJ2-5|.|.
TGTGCCAGCAGTGAACAGGGACGGGAGACCCAGTACTTC
CASSEQGRETQYF
>TRBV4-1|TRBJ1-2|.|.
TGCGCCAGCAGCCAAGTTGACGGCTATGGCTACACCTTC
CASSQVDGYGYTF